This T cell receptor beta chain was captured by sequencing in a study of spatial heterogeneity in lung cancer. Turning to the study itself: Every unique TCR and UMI combination, on average, appeared more than ten times in raw reads.

This clonotype has at least ten counts. The time point here: sample taken at primary tumor resection. Unsorted whole RNA samples from tumor, nontumor lung or frozen PBMC were sequenced. Donation came from 70 or so patients with untreated early-stage non-small cell lung cancer. TCR cDNA molecules each had a unique molecular identifier. TCRdb re-called the 5' RACE reads with MiXCR, one entry per CDR3 protein. The sample comprises 15,000 or so distinct CDR3 sequences, about 21% of which are singletons, and under 20% rests with the top ten. This material consisted of PBMCs, taken at surgery. The sequence was collected from a female donor with early-stage non-small cell lung cancer.

CDR3 amino acids: CSVGYQGYQETQYF. The CDR3 nucleotides are TGCAGCGTTGGGTACCAGGGTTACCAAGAGACCCAGTACTTC. The gene calls are TRBV29-1 and TRBJ2-5; possible D gene TRBD1, 5 bases. CDR3 size: 14 residues. V lost 4 bases and J 0 bases, leaving 12 bases between the germline ends. The germline CDR1 and CDR2 sequences are SQVTM and ANQGSEA.